This T cell receptor (beta chain) was found in a study of T cells in Graves' hyperthyroidism and ophthalmopathy. Study-level information: Before any treatment, at initial diagnosis, peripheral blood was collected. Study findings and constraints: In the analysis, a 13 V-J model separated ophthalmopathy from stable hyperthyroidism.

Not enrolled were patients with uncontrolled infection, other autoimmune disease, pregnancy or lactation. J was trimmed by 1 base and V by 0 bases; bases with no gene match: 8. The CDR3 length is 19 residues. Looked up from germline, CDR1 is SGDLS and CDR2 is YYNGEE. As to this clonotype: Its specificity is unknown.

RNA transcripts gave rise to amplified TCR beta CDR3 regions. RT-PCR in the first round (using the HTBI primer set) targeted the TCR CDR3. TCRdb independently ran MiXCR on the multiplex PCR reads; one entry per CDR3 protein. In the table there are roughly 660,000 distinct CDR3 sequences, 15% to 20% of which are singletons. The chain is built from TRBV9 and TRBJ2-3, with 13 bases fitting TRBD2. The receptor was isolated from a middle-aged man with Graves' hyperthyroidism. Sequencing was carried out using blood. In nucleotides, the CDR3 is TGTGCCAGCAGCGTAGCCACGACTAGCGGGAGGCTACGCACAGATACGCAGTATTTT. Its translation is CASSVATTSGRLRTDTQYF.